This T cell receptor beta chain derives from a study of early T cells in non-severe SARS-CoV-2 infection. Study-level background: Investigators sequenced bulk RNA drawn from unsorted whole blood, and chains remained unpaired.

This clonotype was picked up many times. Its antigen remains unknown. Study-wide results and caveats: Matches to VDJdb favored anti-spike CD8 responses and missed private and CD4 specificities.

Individual cDNA molecules carried attached unique molecular identifiers. Via MiXCR, TCRdb re-called the 5' RACE reads, giving one row per CDR3 protein. The data hold more than 20,000 distinct CDR3 sequences, with roughly 5.3% observed a single time. The CDR3 sequence is 13 residues long. The V end lost 4 bases, the J end lost 3 bases, and 13 bases lay between the germline ends. CDR1 SQVTM and CDR2 ANQGSEA come from the germline V gene. The source material was whole blood. The source of this sequence is an adult who was a healthcare worker with PCR-confirmed SARS-CoV-2 infection or an uninfected control (not recorded which). The chain recombines TRBV29-1 with TRBJ2-7; no definite D call. Here the CDR3 DNA reads TGCAGCGTTGTTGGCGCCACCCGCTACGAGCAGTACTTC. This translates into CSVVGATRYEQYF.